This T cell receptor (beta chain) was captured by sequencing in a study of cytomegalovirus exposure and HLA in healthy donors. Study-wide results and caveats: Later analysis reportedly placed an Asian-associated ancestry cluster below the roughly 690-donor mean in N-insertions. By a later analysis, the bulk of CMV-associated TCR beta chains appeared HLA-restricted. A missense DCLRE1C variant was associated with V- and J-gene trimming of TCR beta chains in a later analysis, and an independent cohort replicated the association.

Details on this clone: The target antigen is unknown.

PCR involved 60 Vbeta and 13 Jbeta primers. The data were produced by immunoSEQ multiplex PCR, yet TCRdb's version contains in-frame clones alone and is incomplete. The sample holds 130,000 to 150,000 clones, 73% seen once. The V segment lost 4 bases and the J segment 12 bases; nucleotides outside the gene matches: 15. CDR3 length: 16 residues. Germline CDR1 LGHNA, CDR2 YNFKEQ. The clonotype originates from a woman aged 40 to 50 in good health and CMV-seronegative. Sequenced: PBMCs. The J gene is TRBJ1-6, the V gene TRBV4-2; 7 nucleotides match TRBD1. CDR3 nucleotide sequence: TGTGCCAGCAGCCCCCAACTGAGGGGGCAGGGGGTACCCCTCCACTTT. This sequence encodes CASSPQLRGQGVPLHF.